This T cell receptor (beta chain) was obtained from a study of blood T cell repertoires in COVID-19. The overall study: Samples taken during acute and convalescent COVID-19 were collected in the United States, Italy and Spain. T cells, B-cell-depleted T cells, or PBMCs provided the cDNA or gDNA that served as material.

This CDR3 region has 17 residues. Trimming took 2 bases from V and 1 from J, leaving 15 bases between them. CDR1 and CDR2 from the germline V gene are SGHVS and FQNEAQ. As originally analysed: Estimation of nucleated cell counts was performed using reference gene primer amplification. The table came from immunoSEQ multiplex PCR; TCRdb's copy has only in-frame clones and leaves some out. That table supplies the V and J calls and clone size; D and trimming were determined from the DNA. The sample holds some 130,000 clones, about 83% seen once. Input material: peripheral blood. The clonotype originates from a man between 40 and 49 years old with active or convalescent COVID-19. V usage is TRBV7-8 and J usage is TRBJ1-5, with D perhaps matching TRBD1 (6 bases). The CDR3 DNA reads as TGTGCCAGCAGCTTAAGCACAGGGTCTGTGAGCAATCAGCCCCAGCATTTT. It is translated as CASSLSTGSVSNQPQHF.